This T cell receptor (beta chain) was captured by sequencing in a study of cytomegalovirus exposure and HLA in healthy donors. In germline, CDR1 is SGHTA, CDR2 FQGNSA. The J segment lost 2 bases and the V segment lost 1 base, leaving 2 bases of the junction unmatched. CDR3 length equals 15 residues. Sequencing used immunoSEQ multiplex PCR; TCRdb keeps in-frame clones, though not all of them. The sample shows fewer than 400,000 clones, about nine tenths of them seen only once. Material: PBMCs. The chain is built from TRBV7-2 and TRBJ2-1; 7 nucleotides align to TRBD2. The sequence was obtained from a woman aged 18 to 35 in good health and CMV-seronegative. Here the CDR3 reads CASSLEGGTYNEQFF. In DNA form, the CDR3 reads TGTGCCAGCAGCTTAGAGGGAGGGACCTACAATGAGCAGTTCTTC.